A single sample gave rise to the 27 T cell receptor beta chains below, sequenced in a study of blood T cell repertoires in COVID-19. Profiling relied on immunoSEQ multiplex PCR, and the TCRdb table lists in-frame clones only, not all of them. This table holds 40,000 to 45,000 clones, about 86% found once. The source material was peripheral blood. These TCRs come from a man in his forties with COVID-19, enrolled during active disease.

The rearrangement uses TRBV30 and TRBJ1-5; tentative D call: TRBD1 (6 bases). The CDR3 has 15 residues. Germline CDR1 and CDR2: GTSNPN and SVGIG (reference sequence). V was cut by 0 bases and J by 3 bases, with 12 bases left in between. DNA for the CDR3: TGTGCCTGGAGTGTAGGCGGGGGCCTCAATCAGCCCCAGCATTTT. This translates into CAWSVGGGLNQPQHF.

V gene TRBV3-1 (or the pseudogene TRBV3-2) combines with J gene TRBJ2-3; 9 bases line up with TRBD2. There are 16 residues in the CDR3. Losses at the gene ends were 3 bases for V and 6 bases for J; bases not matched to a gene: 10. Germline V lookup: CDR1 LGHDT, CDR2 YNNKEL (reference sequence). For the CDR3, the DNA is TGTGCCAGCAGCCATCGCCGCATAGCGGGAGCTGATACGCAGTATTTT. Its translation: CASSHRRIAGADTQYF.

This sequence joins TRBV5-5 and TRBJ1-3; D gene ambiguous. Germline V lookup: CDR1 SGHKS, CDR2 YYEKEE (reference sequence). This CDR3 is built from 15 residues. The germline V and J ends were trimmed by 2 bases and 0 bases, with 9 bases remaining between them. The chain's CDR3 is CASSLSPGSGNTIYF. CDR3 bases: TGTGCCAGCAGCTTAAGCCCGGGCTCTGGAAACACCATATATTTT. Using reference TRBV5-5 and TRBJ1-3 for the parts outside the CDR3, the full variable domain is DAGVTQSPTHLIKTRGQQVTLRCSPISGHKSVSWYQQVLGQGPQFIFQYYEKEERGRGNFPDRFSARQFPNYSSELNVNALLLGDSALYLCASSLSPGSGNTIYFGEGSWLTVV.

This rearrangement joins TRBV5-1 to TRBJ2-7, with a possible D match to TRBD1 (6 bases). Trimming removed 2 bases at V and 2 bases at J, with 11 bases between. Germline loops: CDR1 SGHRS, CDR2 YFSETQ. This CDR3 is 14 amino acids long. The CDR3 DNA reads TGCGCCAGCAGCTTCACAGGGCCACCCTACGAGCAGTACTTC. It is translated as CASSFTGPPYEQYF.

The rearrangement uses TRBV15 and TRBJ2-5, with TRBD2 matching over 8 bases. After removal of 5 bases from V and 4 bases from J, the junction contained 12 bases not matched to a gene. CDR1 is LNHNV, CDR2 YYDKDF, per germline (reference sequence). The CDR3 is made up of 16 amino acids. CDR3 DNA: TGTGCCACCAGCTTTATGGCCGGGAGGGGGGTAGAGACCCAGTACTTC. This codes for CATSFMAGRGVETQYF.

J is TRBJ1-5 and V is TRBV30; TRBD1 might be the D (6 bases). Germline V gene data show CDR1 as GTSNPN and CDR2 as SVGIG (reference sequence). The CDR3 runs 14 residues. V shed 0 bases and J shed 11 bases, with 17 bases lying between them. CDR3 bases: TGTGCCTGGAGTGTGGGGGGGGGCTTCGTAGCCCAGCATTTT. This translates into CAWSVGGGFVAQHF.

V usage is TRBV3-1 (or the pseudogene TRBV3-2) and J usage is TRBJ2-7; 8 bases line up with TRBD2. This CDR3 region has 17 residues. CDR1 and CDR2 (germline): LGHDT, YNNKEL (reference sequence). With 1 base clipped from V and 9 bases from J, the junction kept 17 bases outside the gene matches. The CDR3 region is CASSQAAIMNSGNGQYF. The CDR3 DNA sequence: TGTGCCAGCAGCCAAGCCGCGATAATGAATAGCGGGAATGGGCAGTACTTC.

The rearrangement joins TRBV29-1 to TRBJ1-1; TRBD1 matches 8 bases. With 6 bases clipped from V and 2 bases from J, the junction kept 5 bases outside the gene matches. CDR1 and CDR2 from the germline V gene are SQVTM and ANQGSEA. The CDR3 sequence is 13 residues long. The CDR3 loop reads CSVQGGFNTEAFF. In nucleotides, the CDR3 is TGCAGCGTACAGGGGGGTTTCAACACTGAAGCTTTCTTT. Combining the CDR3 with reference TRBV29-1 and TRBJ1-1 gives the whole variable domain SAVISQKPSRDICQRGTSLTIQCQVDSQVTMMFWYRQQPGQSLTLIATANQGSEATYESGFVIDKFPISRPNLTFSTLTVSNMSPEDSSIYLCSVQGGFNTEAFFGQGTRLTVV.

CDR3 DNA: TGTGCCAGCAGCCCTGGGCCGCGAGGGGAGACCCAGTACTTC. Its protein product is CASSPGPRGETQYF. The V call is TRBV28, the J call TRBJ2-5; the D gene is possibly TRBD2 (5 bases). Germline V gives CDR1 MDHEN, CDR2 SYDVKM. The CDR3 has 14 amino acids. Trimming left V 6 bases short and J 5 bases short, with 16 bases between.

The rearrangement uses TRBV5-6 and TRBJ2-7; D remains ambiguous. V lost 4 bases and J 2 bases, leaving 22 bases between the germline ends. Germline V gene sequence: CDR1 SGHDT, CDR2 YYEEEE. CDR3 size: 17 residues. The CDR3 sequence is CASSRNPRSQDPYEQYF. The CDR3 DNA reads TGTGCCAGCAGCCGCAACCCCCGGTCGCAGGATCCCTACGAGCAGTACTTC.

V gene TRBV10-1 combines with J gene TRBJ2-3; 7 positions agree with TRBD1. CDR3 length: 13 amino acids. Germline-derived CDR1 and CDR2 are WNHNN and SYGVQD (reference sequence). V lost 3 bases to trimming and J lost 4 bases; unmatched junction nucleotides: 1. The CDR3 nucleotides read TGCGCCAGCAGTGATACAGGGGCAGATACGCAGTATTTT. It is translated as CASSDTGADTQYF.

In its sample, this clone was seen a few times. The chain is built from TRBV29-1 and TRBJ1-1; D possibly corresponds to TRBD1 (5 bases). The CDR3 runs 13 residues. Germline loops: CDR1 SQVTM, CDR2 ANQGSEA. CDR3: CITTRQKNTEAFF. DNA of the CDR3: TGCATTACTACCCGACAGAAAAACACTGAAGCTTTCTTT.

The V and J genes are TRBV5-1 and TRBJ1-3, with D uncertain. There are 14 residues in the CDR3. Between the trimmed V and J ends, which lost 5 bases and 3 bases, there was a span of 12 bases. CDR1 and CDR2 (germline): SGHRS, YFSETQ. CDR3 amino acids: CASRVEGDGNTIYF. CDR3 in DNA: TGCGCCAGCAGGGTAGAAGGAGATGGAAACACCATATATTTT. Full variable domain (remainder filled in from reference TRBV5-1 and TRBJ1-3): KAGVTQTPRYLIKTRGQQVTLSCSPISGHRSVSWYQQTPGQGLQFLFEYFSETQRNKGNFPGRFSGRQFSNSRSEMNVSTLELGDSALYLCASRVEGDGNTIYFGEGSWLTVV.

The chain uses TRBV11-3 and TRBJ2-3; 8 bases are a match to TRBD1. This CDR3 is 16 amino acids long. Unmatched junction bases numbered 5, after V lost 3 bases and J lost 0 bases. The germline V gene encodes CDR1 SGHNT and CDR2 YENEEA. Written as DNA, the CDR3 is TGTGCCAGCAGCTTCCGACAGGGGCCGAGCACAGATACGCAGTATTTT. It specifies CASSFRQGPSTDTQYF.

The V call is TRBV7-3, the J call TRBJ2-5, with 7 nucleotides matching TRBD1. The CDR3 contains 15 residues. CDR1 is SGHTA, CDR2 FQGTGA, per germline. V gave up 4 bases and J gave up 1 base; unmatched junction bases: 6. CDR3 sequence: CASSYRGQTQETQYF. Written as DNA, the CDR3 is TGTGCCAGCAGCTATAGGGGACAGACCCAAGAGACCCAGTACTTC.

The chain links TRBV3-1 (or the pseudogene TRBV3-2) to TRBJ2-5, with D possibly being TRBD2 (6 bases). Trimming removed 5 bases from V and 5 bases from J, with 12 bases in between. Germline CDR1 reads LGHDT; CDR2 reads YNNKEL (reference sequence). This CDR3 spans 13 amino acids. CDR3 nucleotides: TGTGCCAGCAGCTATGGGACTTCGGAGACCCAGTACTTC. Amino acids: CASSYGTSETQYF.

The chain links TRBV19 to TRBJ1-5; D remains unclear. Looked up from germline, CDR1 is LNHDA and CDR2 is SQIVND (reference sequence). CDR3 size: 14 residues. Trimming left V 3 bases short and J 0 bases short, with 6 bases between. The CDR3 nucleotides are TGTGCCAGTAGTATTCCCTATAGCAATCAGCCCCAGCATTTT. Translated: CASSIPYSNQPQHF.

The chain couples TRBV7-3 to TRBJ1-5, with 8 positions matching TRBD1. The germline CDR1 and CDR2 sequences are SGHTA and FQGTGA. CDR3 length: 16 residues. The V and J ends lost 1 base and 5 bases, in that order; junction bases with no gene match: 7. The CDR3 here is CASSLIGTGSHQPQHF. CDR3 coding DNA: TGTGCCAGCAGCTTAATCGGGACAGGAAGCCATCAGCCCCAGCATTTT.

V usage is TRBV11-3 and J usage is TRBJ2-1; D may be TRBD2 (5 bases). This CDR3 contains 12 residues. V was trimmed by 5 bases and J by 11 bases, leaving 13 bases between them. Germline CDR1 and CDR2: SGHNT and YENEEA. DNA for the CDR3: TGTGCCAGCAGCCCAGGACTCGAAAAGCAGTTCTTC. It specifies CASSPGLEKQFF.

The gene calls are TRBV21-1 and TRBJ1-5; the table names TRBD1, a call not compared with the DNA. TRBV21-1 is designated a pseudogene. The CDR3 covers 16 residues. The CDR3 nucleotides read TGTGCCAGCCGGACACCCGCCCCCCTGGGGCATCAGCCCCAGCATTTT. Encoded protein: CASRTPAPLGHQPQHF.

The chain is built from TRBV5-1 and TRBJ2-1, with 8 bases fitting TRBD1. Looked up from germline, CDR1 is SGHRS and CDR2 is YFSETQ. V shed 1 base, J shed 6 bases, and the junction held 6 bases outside the gene matches. The CDR3 covers 15 residues. CDR3 residues: CASSLPTGVGNEQFF. In nucleotides, the CDR3 is TGCGCCAGCAGCTTGCCGACAGGGGTTGGCAATGAGCAGTTCTTC.

The V call is TRBV24-1, the J call TRBJ2-3; 9 nucleotides line up with TRBD2. This CDR3 is built from 19 residues. Germline V gene data show CDR1 as KGHDR and CDR2 as SFDVKD. V shed 3 bases and J 5 bases; nucleotides not matched to a gene: 17. CDR3 coding DNA: TGTGCCACCAGTGATCTACGCTCGGCTAGCGGGACGGCGGGAGATACGCAGTATTTT. Amino acid sequence: CATSDLRSASGTAGDTQYF.

The rearrangement links TRBV9 to TRBJ1-2, with D perhaps matching TRBD1 (6 bases). Germline V lookup: CDR1 SGDLS, CDR2 YYNGEE. The CDR3 is made up of 14 amino acids. V dropped 4 bases and J dropped 7 bases, with 17 bases sitting between them. CDR3 DNA sequence: TGTGCCAGCAGCTCAAGTTCAGGGGCGGGTGGCTACACCTTC. Residues: CASSSSSGAGGYTF.

The V call is TRBV6-1, the J call TRBJ1-2; 9 bases match TRBD1. J gave up 8 bases and V 4 bases, and 14 bases lay outside the gene matches. The CDR3 extends over 16 amino acids. Germline CDR1 MNHNS, CDR2 SASEGT. The CDR3 DNA sequence: TGTGCCAGCAGTGTCGTCCCGGGACAGGGATTGGGGGGCTACACCTTC. Protein sequence: CASSVVPGQGLGGYTF.

The rearrangement uses TRBV5-8 and TRBJ1-1; 7 nucleotides line up with TRBD1. This CDR3 has 13 residues. The germline V gene encodes CDR1 SGHTS and CDR2 YDEGEE. V shed 4 bases, J shed 7 bases, and the junction held 7 bases outside the gene matches. The DNA for the CDR3 is TGTGCCAGCAGCAATCCCGGGACAGTTGAAGCTTTCTTT. Translated: CASSNPGTVEAFF.

A single count supports this clone. V gene TRBV5-6 combines with J gene TRBJ2-1, with TRBD2 matching over 13 bases. The CDR3 is made up of 16 amino acids. CDR1 and CDR2 (germline): SGHDT, YYEEEE. Trimming at V came to 4 bases and at J to 7 bases, leaving 8 bases not matched to a gene. The DNA for the CDR3 is TGTGCCAGCAGCGGGGGGACTAGCGGGACTAGGAATGAGCAGTTCTTC. This gives the protein CASSGGTSGTRNEQFF.

V is TRBV1 and J is TRBJ2-5; TRBD2 was called by the table and not checked on the DNA. TRBV1 is noted as a pseudogene. The CDR3 sequence is 17 residues long. The CDR3 loop reads CTSSQERGSGVQETQYF. Written as DNA, the CDR3 is TGCACCAGCAGCCAAGAAAGGGGTAGCGGGGTCCAAGAGACCCAGTACTTC.